This is a list of T cell receptor beta chains from one sample in a study of blood T cell repertoires in COVID-19. TCRdb's table, derived via immunoSEQ multiplex PCR, lists solely in-frame clones and lacks some. The sample lists 50,000 to 60,000 clones, 88% occurring once. Specimen: peripheral blood. The receptors shown here come from a man in his 60s with active COVID-19. CDR3s include the opening cysteine and the closing phenylalanine or tryptophan. D genes are given only for firm matches. Rows may omit the clone size; those that give it use once, few, many or a size class.

>TRBJ1-2|TRBV27|14|few|NA
TGTGCCAGCAGAGCGGAGGGGCCCAACTATGGCTACACCTTC
CASRAEGPNYGYTF
>TRBJ2-7|TRBV6-5|16|NA|NA
TGTGCCAGCAGTTACGGCACGACACTGGGTACCTACGAGCAGTACTTC
CASSYGTTLGTYEQYF
>TRBJ1-1|TRBV11-3|14|NA|TRBD1
TGTGCCAGCAGCTTACAGGGGGCGAACACTGAAGCTTTCTTT
CASSLQGANTEAFF
>TRBJ2-1|TRBV9|16|NA|TRBD2
TGTGCCAGCAGCCCCCCCCTCCAGACTAGCATCGGTGAGCAGTTCTTC
CASSPPLQTSIGEQFF
>TRBJ1-1|TRBV6-1|13|NA|NA
TGTGCCAGCAGTGAATCGGCAGGGCGGTCAGCTTTCTTT
CASSESAGRSAFF
>TRBJ1-5|TRBV5-1|13|NA|NA
TGCGCCAGCGCAGTTGGCCGCAATCAGCCCCAGCATTTT
CASAVGRNQPQHF
>TRBJ2-7|TRBV18|12|few|NA
TGTGCCAGCTCACCGAGTACTGACGAGCAGTACTTC
CASSPSTDEQYF
>TRBJ2-5|TRBV7-3|14|once|TRBD1
TGTGCCAGCAGCAAGGGACAGACACAAGAGACCCAGTACTTC
CASSKGQTQETQYF
>TRBJ2-2|TRBV11-3|15|NA|TRBD1
TGTGCCAGCAGCGTGGGACAGACGAACACCGGGGAGCTGTTTTTT
CASSVGQTNTGELFF
>TRBJ1-3|TRBV10-1|16|once|TRBD1
TGCGCCAGAGGGGTGGGGACAGGGAGGTACGGAAACACCATATATTTT
CARGVGTGRYGNTIYF
>TRBJ1-5|TRBV29-1|12|NA|NA
TGCAGCGTTGCTAATAGCAATCAGCCCCAGCATTTT
CSVANSNQPQHF
>TRBJ2-3|TRBV5-1|15|NA|NA
TGCGCCAGCAGCTTTAAGGCGGGCGGCACAGATACGCAGTATTTT
CASSFKAGGTDTQYF
>TRBJ2-7|TRBV28|16|NA|NA
TGTGCCAGCAGTTCCCCCGGGAGCACGGCCTCCTACGAGCAGTACTTC
CASSSPGSTASYEQYF
>TRBJ2-2|TRBV27|17|NA|NA
TGTGCCAGCAGTTTATGGGGGGGCGCGGCGAACACCGGGGAGCTGTTTTTT
CASSLWGGAANTGELFF
>TRBJ1-2|TRBV7-8|16|NA|TRBD1
TGTGCCAGCAGCTTCTCACGGACAGGGGAGTTTAGTGGCTACACCTTC
CASSFSRTGEFSGYTF
>TRBJ2-7|TRBV11-2|16|NA|NA
TGTGCCAGCAGCTTTTGGGAACTCGGGGTTCCTACGGTGCAGTACTTC
CASSFWELGVPTVQYF
>TRBJ1-5|TRBV10-3|14|NA|NA
TGTGCCATCAGTGAGTCAGGAGGGGATCAGCCCCAGCATTTT
CAISESGGDQPQHF
>TRBJ1-1|TRBV5-1|13|once|TRBD1
TGCGCCAGCACATACGACAGGGGCGGTGAAGCTTTCTTT
CASTYDRGGEAFF
>TRBJ2-7|TRBV3-1/TRBV3-2|14|few|TRBD2
TGTGCCAGCAGCCAAGTACTAGCGAGCTACGAGCAGTACTTC
CASSQVLASYEQYF
>TRBJ1-2|TRBV28|14|NA|TRBD1
TGTGCCAGCAGCCTCGGGGCAGGGGGCTATGGCTACACCTTC
CASSLGAGGYGYTF
>TRBJ1-2|TRBV7-9|15|once|NA
TGTGCCAGCACCCCCTTCAGCGGGCAGAACTATGGCTACACCTTC
CASTPFSGQNYGYTF
>TRBJ1-1|TRBV5-1|14|NA|TRBD1
TGCGCCAGCAGCGGAGGGGGCGGCGGCACTGAAGCTTTCTTT
CASSGGGGGTEAFF
>TRBJ1-1|TRBV18|14|few|TRBD1
TGTGCCAGCTCACGGGACAGGGGAAACACTGAAGCTTTCTTT
CASSRDRGNTEAFF
>TRBJ2-2|TRBV19|13|NA|NA
TGTGCCAGTAGTATAGTCCTAGAGGGGGAGCTGTTTTTT
CASSIVLEGELFF
>TRBJ2-5|TRBV5-1|14|once|TRBD2
TGCGCCAGCAGCCCACTCCTAGCGGGAGAGACCCAGTACTTC
CASSPLLAGETQYF
>TRBJ2-7|TRBV11-2|16|NA|TRBD1
TGTGCCAGCAGCTTAGTATCGGGACAGAGACTCTACGAGCAGTACTTC
CASSLVSGQRLYEQYF
>TRBJ2-1|TRBV6-5|14|NA|NA
TGTGCCAGCAGTTACAGTCGGGTTTGGAATGAGCAGTTCTTC
CASSYSRVWNEQFF
>TRBJ2-1|TRBV27|21|NA|TRBD2
TGTGCCAGCAGTCCCCCGGCGGTGGCTAGCGGGAGGATGAGCTCCTACAATGAGCAGTTCTTC
CASSPPAVASGRMSSYNEQFF
>TRBJ1-3|TRBV18|16|NA|NA
TGTGCCAGCTCACCACCGTCGAGTTCCCCTGGAAACACCATATATTTT
CASSPPSSSPGNTIYF
>TRBJ1-1|TRBV4-1|13|NA|NA
TGCGCCAGCAGCCTACCACAGGGAGCCGAAGCTTTCTTT
CASSLPQGAEAFF
>TRBJ2-5|TRBV7-3|16|NA|TRBD2
TGTGCCAGCAGCTCGGGACTAGCGGGCTCCCAAGAGACCCAGTACTTC
CASSSGLAGSQETQYF
>TRBJ2-7|TRBV27|14|NA|NA
TGTGCCAGCAGAAGGGGAGGGGGTTTCTACGAGCAGTACTTC
CASRRGGGFYEQYF
>TRBJ2-5|TRBV3-1/TRBV3-2|14|once|NA
TGTGCCAGCAGCCCTAGGACAGTTCAAGAGACCCAGTACTTC
CASSPRTVQETQYF
>TRBJ2-2|TRBV3-1/TRBV3-2|15|NA|NA
TGTGCCAGCAGCCAAAGCGCTAGCCTCGACGGGGAGCTGTTTTTT
CASSQSASLDGELFF
>TRBJ2-7|TRBV20-1|12|few|NA
TGCAGTGCTAGTGTGACAGCCTACGAGCAGTACTTC
CSASVTAYEQYF
>TRBJ1-2|TRBV6-6|14|NA|TRBD1
TGTGCCACCTACGACGGGACAGGGAACTATGGCTACACCTTC
CATYDGTGNYGYTF
>TRBJ2-1|TRBV19|19|NA|TRBD1
TGTGCCAGTAGTCCACAATATTCAAGACAGGGGAGATCCTACAATGAGCAGTTCTTC
CASSPQYSRQGRSYNEQFF
>TRBJ2-7|TRBV2|16|NA|TRBD1
TGTGCCAGCAGTGAAGCGCAGGGACAGTTGACCTACGAGCAGTACTTC
CASSEAQGQLTYEQYF
>TRBJ2-1|TRBV15|12|NA|NA
TGTGCCACCGGCGGGACGGGCAATGAGCAGTTCTTC
CATGGTGNEQFF
>TRBJ1-3|TRBV27|15|NA|NA
TGTGCCACTAGCACAAACACGCTCTCTGGAAACACCATATATTTT
CATSTNTLSGNTIYF
>TRBJ2-6|TRBV27|14|NA|NA
TGTGCCAGCAGTCCCAACTCTGGGGCCAACGTCCTGACTTTC
CASSPNSGANVLTF
>TRBJ2-1|TRBV11-3|14|NA|NA
TGTGCCAGCAGCCCCCCGGACAGACTCAATGAGCAGTTCTTC
CASSPPDRLNEQFF
>TRBJ2-1|TRBV19|16|NA|NA
TGTGCCAGTAGTATAGCGTCCCAGGTTCCCCACAATGAGCAGTTCTTC
CASSIASQVPHNEQFF
>TRBJ1-5|TRBV12-3/TRBV12-4|13|NA|NA
TGTGCCAGCAGTCTCGGGGAGGGACAGCCCCAGCATTTT
CASSLGEGQPQHF
>TRBJ2-3|TRBV7-6|17|once|TRBD1
TGTGCCAGCAGCAACAAACGTTGGGGACAGACCACAGATACGCAGTATTTT
CASSNKRWGQTTDTQYF
>TRBJ2-2|TRBV12-5|19|NA|TRBD2
TGTGCTAGTGGTTTTGTAGCTAGCGGGAGTGGTAGAAGGACCGGGGAGCTGTTTTTT
CASGFVASGSGRRTGELFF
>TRBJ2-1|TRBV6-5|15|NA|TRBD2
TGTGCCAGCAGTAGGACTAGCGGGATTGTAAATGAGCAGTTCTTC
CASSRTSGIVNEQFF
>TRBJ2-3|TRBV5-1|14|NA|NA
TGCGCCAGCAGCCTAAGACCAGGCCCAGATACGCAGTATTTT
CASSLRPGPDTQYF
>TRBJ1-6|TRBV30|16|NA|TRBD1
TGTGCCTGGAGTGTAGGGGGCCGGACAGGGGGTTCACCCCTCCACTTT
CAWSVGGRTGGSPLHF
>TRBJ2-6|TRBV5-5|16|NA|NA
TGTGCCAGCAGCCCGATATCCGGGGTAGGGGCCAACGTCCTGACTTTC
CASSPISGVGANVLTF
>TRBJ1-6|TRBV5-1|12|NA|NA
TGCGCCAGCAGCGAACAGAATTCACCCCTCCACTTT
CASSEQNSPLHF
>TRBJ2-1|TRBV4-1|15|NA|TRBD2
TGCGCCAGCAGCCAAGGACTAGCGGGTAATAATGAGCAGTTCTTC
CASSQGLAGNNEQFF
>TRBJ1-6|TRBV5-6|15|once|TRBD1
TGTGCCAGCAGCGGCGCGGGACAGAGTTATTCACCCCTCCACTTT
CASSGAGQSYSPLHF
>TRBJ1-2|TRBV25-1|12|once|NA
TGTGCCAGCAGTGATCCCGGGGTCGGCTACACCTTC
CASSDPGVGYTF
>TRBJ1-2|TRBV29-1|13|NA|NA
TGCAGCGTTGCTTCGCTGCCAGTTTATGGCTACACCTTC
CSVASLPVYGYTF
>TRBJ2-7|TRBV7-9|12|NA|TRBD1
TGTGCCAGCAGCGAGGGGACAGGGTTGGTATACTTC
CASSEGTGLVYF
>TRBJ2-2|TRBV11-3|16|NA|TRBD2
TGTGCCAGCAGCCCCATACTAGCGGCGAACACCGGGGAGCTGTTTTTT
CASSPILAANTGELFF